This T cell receptor (beta chain) was observed in a study of T cell repertoires in cytomegalovirus infection. This clonotype was picked up a small number of times. The ends lost 6 bases at V and 3 bases at J; junction bases unmatched: 7. The CDR3 is 14 residues long. CDR1 MDHEN and CDR2 SYDVKM come from the germline V gene. Via MiXCR, TCRdb re-called the reads, giving one row per CDR3 protein. The sample yields 310,000 or so distinct CDR3 sequences, 15% to 20% seen once. V gene TRBV28 combines with J gene TRBJ2-7; 8 bases are a match to TRBD1. The origin of this receptor is a human donor in good health (CMV status not recorded). Some clones in this sample may be carry-over from other donors' samples. The sample comprised PBMCs. The DNA for the CDR3 is TGTGCCAGCAGCCCCTGGACAGGGATCTACGAGCAGTACTTC. Residues: CASSPWTGIYEQYF.